This T cell receptor (beta chain) came from a study of T cells in Graves' hyperthyroidism and ophthalmopathy. Regarding the study as a whole: Among clonotypes expanded in thyroid above 0.001, most were also found in blood. Ophthalmopathy, as predicted by the model, came a median 6.5 months after the prediction.

Many counts were recorded for this clonotype. What it binds is unknown. Amplification targeted TCR beta CDR3 regions from RNA transcripts. Researchers ran a first-round RT-PCR on the TCR CDR3 using the HTBI primer set. TCRdb analysed the multiplex PCR reads with MiXCR anew, one entry per CDR3 protein. The data contain a few hundred thousand distinct CDR3 sequences, 13% to 15% of them singletons. CDR1 is SGHAT, CDR2 FQNNGV, per germline. Trimming removed 3 bases at V and 3 bases at J, with 8 bases between. CDR3 length equals 13 residues. PBMCs were sourced from roughly 9.1 ml fresh peripheral blood. This clonotype was sampled from a woman between 55 and 75 years old with Graves' ophthalmopathy. This chain links TRBV11-2 with TRBJ1-1; no reliable D call. The source material was blood. CDR3 residues: CASSFKRDTEAFF. The CDR3 DNA follows: TGTGCCAGCAGCTTCAAAAGGGACACTGAAGCTTTCTTT.